This T cell receptor beta chain was retrieved from a study of shared clonotypes between healthy human individuals. The repertoire was sequenced with immunoSEQ multiplex PCR; TCRdb's copy has only in-frame clones and lacks some. The sample lists some 630,000 clones; 95% to 97% were seen once. It was CD45RO-negative cells, positively selected for CCR7, that made up naive CD8 cells, with terminally differentiated effector memory CD45RA+ cells excluded. CDR3 length: 14 residues. V lost 6 bases and J lost 2, with 10 bases in between. CDR1 and CDR2 from the germline V gene are SNHLY and FYNNEI. The source is a young woman in good health. Source material: naive CD8+ T cells sorted from blood. V and J are TRBV2 and TRBJ2-2; D unresolved. The CDR3 region is CASRGKTNTGELFF. The DNA of the CDR3 is TGTGCCAGCAGGGGGAAGACAAACACCGGGGAGCTGTTTTTT.